This TCR beta chain came from a study of patients and donors after allogeneic stem cell transplantation (dated by TCRdb to 2020 to 2021). CDR1 and CDR2 were assigned from the germline V gene (reference sequence) as DFQATT and SNEGSKA. The CDR3 covers 14 residues, taking in both the cysteine and the phenylalanine. Only the CDR3 DNA is retained, 42 bases long and in frame from the first base. V and J are truncated by 4 bases and 4 bases respectively, leaving an intervening sequence of 15 bases. A note on this clonotype: The target of this receptor is not known. No base-level quality is on record; no much larger clone is a single base apart.

Libraries were constructed by RT-PCR. The listed sequencing device is NextSeq 550. TCRdb cleaned the public reads at Q25 with fastp, built clones with MiXCR and kept in-frame beta chains. Every CDR3 protein is listed once, alongside the most common genes and DNA of its rows. This sample comprises 150,000 to 200,000 distinct CDR3 sequences, approximately 30% of them detected only once. Clones ranked in the top ten supply 3.2% of the sample. What was sequenced was blood, either unsorted or a sorted T cell fraction (not recorded which). The sequence joins TRBV20-1 to TRBJ2-3, with the D assignment possibly TRBD1 or TRBD2, given 5 matching bases for each. The TCR sequence derives from a human donor who was either an allogeneic HSCT recipient or a stem cell or donor lymphocyte infusion donor (not recorded which). It is not recorded whose cells these are; they may come from a transplant donor. CDR3 sequence: CSATTGTMPDTQYF. The DNA reads as follows: TGCAGTGCTACCACCGGGACCATGCCAGATACGCAGTATTTT.